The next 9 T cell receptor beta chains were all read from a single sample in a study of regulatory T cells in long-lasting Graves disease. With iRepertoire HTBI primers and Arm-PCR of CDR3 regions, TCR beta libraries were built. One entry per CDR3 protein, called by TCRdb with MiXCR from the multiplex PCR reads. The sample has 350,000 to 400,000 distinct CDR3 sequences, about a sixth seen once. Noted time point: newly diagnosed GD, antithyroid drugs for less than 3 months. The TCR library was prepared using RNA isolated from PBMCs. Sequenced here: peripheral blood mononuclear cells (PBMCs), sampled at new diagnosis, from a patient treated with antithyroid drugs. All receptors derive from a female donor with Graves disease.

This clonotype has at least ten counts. CDR3 sequence: CASSYSMATSAYNEQFF. In nucleotides, the CDR3 is TGTGCCAGCAGTTACTCGATGGCGACTAGCGCGTACAATGAGCAGTTCTTC. This chain connects TRBV6-5 to TRBJ2-1; TRBD2 aligns across 8 bases. The germline CDR1 and CDR2 sequences are MNHEY and SVGAGI. Unmatched junction bases numbered 8, after V lost 0 bases and J lost 4 bases. The length of the CDR3 is 17 residues.

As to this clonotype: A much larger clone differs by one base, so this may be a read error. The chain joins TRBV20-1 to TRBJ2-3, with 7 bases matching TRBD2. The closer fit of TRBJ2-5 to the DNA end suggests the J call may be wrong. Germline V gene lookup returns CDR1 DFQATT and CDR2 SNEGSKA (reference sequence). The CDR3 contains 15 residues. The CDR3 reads CSARDLGGGLETQYF. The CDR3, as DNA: TGCAGTGCTAGAGATCTGGGGGGAGGGCTAGAGACCCAGTACTTC.

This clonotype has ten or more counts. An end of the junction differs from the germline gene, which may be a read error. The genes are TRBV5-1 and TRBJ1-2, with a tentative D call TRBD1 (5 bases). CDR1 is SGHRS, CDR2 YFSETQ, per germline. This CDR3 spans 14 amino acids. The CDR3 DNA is TGTGCCAGCAGCGTGACGTGGGGGAGGGATGGCTACACCTTC. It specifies CASSVTWGRDGYTF.

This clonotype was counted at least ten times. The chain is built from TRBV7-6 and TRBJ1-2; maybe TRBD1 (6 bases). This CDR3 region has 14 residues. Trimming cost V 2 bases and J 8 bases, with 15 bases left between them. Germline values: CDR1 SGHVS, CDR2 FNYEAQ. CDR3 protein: CASSLSGAANGYTF. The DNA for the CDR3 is TGTGCCAGCAGCTTATCAGGGGCAGCTAACGGCTACACCTTC.

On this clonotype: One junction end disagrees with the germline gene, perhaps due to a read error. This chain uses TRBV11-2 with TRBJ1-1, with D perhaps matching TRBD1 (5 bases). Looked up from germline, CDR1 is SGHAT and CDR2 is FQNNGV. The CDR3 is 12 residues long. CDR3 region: CASSLYRGEAFF. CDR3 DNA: TGTGCCAGCAGCTTGTATAGGGGTGAAGCCTTCTTT.

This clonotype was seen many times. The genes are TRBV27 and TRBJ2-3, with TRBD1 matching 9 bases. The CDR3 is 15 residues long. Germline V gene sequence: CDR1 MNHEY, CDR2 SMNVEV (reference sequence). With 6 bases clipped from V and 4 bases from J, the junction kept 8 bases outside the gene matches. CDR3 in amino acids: CASRIIRQGADTQYF. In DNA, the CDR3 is TGTGCCAGCAGAATAATTAGACAGGGGGCAGATACGCAGTATTTT.

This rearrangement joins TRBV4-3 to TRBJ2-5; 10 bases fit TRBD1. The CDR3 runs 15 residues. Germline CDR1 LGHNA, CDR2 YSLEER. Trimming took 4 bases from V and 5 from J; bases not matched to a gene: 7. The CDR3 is CASSRGQGRRETQYF. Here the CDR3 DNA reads TGCGCCAGCAGCCGGGGACAGGGGAGGAGGGAGACCCAGTACTTC.

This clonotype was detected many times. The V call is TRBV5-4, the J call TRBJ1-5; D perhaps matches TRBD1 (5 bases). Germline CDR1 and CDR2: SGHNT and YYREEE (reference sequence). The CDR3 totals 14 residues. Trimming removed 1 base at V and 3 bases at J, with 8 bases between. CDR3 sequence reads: CASSLMGDNQPQHF. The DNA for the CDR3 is TGTGCCAGCAGCTTGATGGGGGACAATCAGCCCCAGCATTTT.

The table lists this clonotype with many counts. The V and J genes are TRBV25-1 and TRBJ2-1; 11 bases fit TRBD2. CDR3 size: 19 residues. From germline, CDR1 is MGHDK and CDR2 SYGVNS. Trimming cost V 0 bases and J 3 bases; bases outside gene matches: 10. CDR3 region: CASSEYRLFTSGSYNEQFF. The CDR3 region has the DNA TGTGCCAGCAGTGAATACCGTTTATTTACTAGCGGGAGCTACAATGAGCAGTTCTTC.